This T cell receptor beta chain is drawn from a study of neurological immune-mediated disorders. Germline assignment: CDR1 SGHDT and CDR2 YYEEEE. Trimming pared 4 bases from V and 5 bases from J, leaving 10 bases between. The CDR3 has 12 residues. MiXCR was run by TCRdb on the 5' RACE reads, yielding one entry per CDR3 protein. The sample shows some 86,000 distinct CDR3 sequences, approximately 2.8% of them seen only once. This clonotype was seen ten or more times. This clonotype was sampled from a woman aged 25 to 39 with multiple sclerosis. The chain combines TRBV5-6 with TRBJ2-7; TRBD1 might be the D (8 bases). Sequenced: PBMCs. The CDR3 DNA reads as TGTGCCAGCAGCACAGGGGGGGACGAGCAGTACTTC. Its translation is CASSTGGDEQYF.